Listed below are T cell receptor beta chains from one sample, sequenced in a study of T cell responses to AZD1222 COVID-19 vaccine. Measured with immunoSEQ multiplex PCR; TCRdb has only the in-frame clones, and not every one. The sample includes over 70,000 clones, about 90% of them seen just once. This specimen consisted of peripheral blood, obtained on day 0 of MenACWY control vaccination. Receptors were obtained from an adult in good health. Both conserved end residues are trimmed from each CDR3.

v_call: TRBV30
cdr3_aa: AWTGLADAEAF

v_call: TRBV18
cdr3_aa: ASSPPGQPQH

v_call: TRBV4-2
cdr3_aa: ASSGKDTEAF

v_call: TRBV3-1/TRBV3-2
cdr3_aa: ASSMQSSGNTIY

v_call: TRBV9
cdr3_aa: ASSVTGVPSYEQY

v_call: TRBV28
cdr3_aa: ASSQAGPVSYNEQF

v_call: TRBV4-1
cdr3_aa: ASSHGQGAAGELF

v_call: TRBV4-2
cdr3_aa: ASSQSDRDGYGYT

v_call: TRBV10-3
cdr3_aa: AISESGALSGGYT

v_call: TRBV9
cdr3_aa: ASSVAYRGSPLH

v_call: TRBV6-1
cdr3_aa: ASSENLGGNRVRSGQPQH

v_call: TRBV5-5
cdr3_aa: ASSLEDKGSPLH

v_call: TRBV3-1/TRBV3-2
cdr3_aa: ASSQGETQY

v_call: TRBV6-5
cdr3_aa: ASSYGTGGGNTIY

v_call: TRBV11-3
cdr3_aa: ASSLQEYTEAF

v_call: TRBV5-1
cdr3_aa: ASSLAFAPNTEAF

v_call: TRBV28
cdr3_aa: ASSAPAGTRGIQY

v_call: TRBV7-9
cdr3_aa: ASSPPGLQLYEQY

v_call: TRBV6-6
cdr3_aa: ASSYEGFAKNIQY

v_call: TRBV6-2/TRBV6-3
cdr3_aa: ASSLRDRGLREQF

v_call: TRBV7-2
cdr3_aa: ASSLGLLTEAF

v_call: TRBV7-3
cdr3_aa: ASSSTSGVEDTQY

v_call: TRBV10-3
cdr3_aa: AISVAGEGYEQY

v_call: TRBV29-1
cdr3_aa: SVEVGGVNEQF

v_call: TRBV2
cdr3_aa: ASSEALAGSRVDEQF

v_call: TRBV5-6
cdr3_aa: ASSLRNRGLNKNSPLH

v_call: TRBV5-5
cdr3_aa: ASSPEDRGYPYEQY

v_call: TRBV30
cdr3_aa: AWTQGPTNEKLF

v_call: TRBV15
cdr3_aa: ATSRGDSSSGANVLT

v_call: TRBV5-4
cdr3_aa: ASSLVGSTEAF

v_call: TRBV29-1
cdr3_aa: SVVASPNEQF